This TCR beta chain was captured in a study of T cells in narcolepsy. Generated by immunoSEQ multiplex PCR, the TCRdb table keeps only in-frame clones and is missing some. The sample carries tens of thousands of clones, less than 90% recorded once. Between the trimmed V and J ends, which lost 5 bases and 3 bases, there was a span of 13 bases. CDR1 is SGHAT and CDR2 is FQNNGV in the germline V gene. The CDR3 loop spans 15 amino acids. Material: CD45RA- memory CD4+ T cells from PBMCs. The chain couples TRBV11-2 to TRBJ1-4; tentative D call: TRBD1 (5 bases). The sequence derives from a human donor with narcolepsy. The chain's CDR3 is CASSPRGSPNEKLFF. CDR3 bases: TGTGCCAGCAGCCCTCGGGGCAGCCCTAATGAAAAACTGTTTTTT.